The 21 T cell receptor beta chains listed next were all sequenced from one sample in a study of T-cell memory formation after mild COVID-19. Each CDR3 protein is one row after TCRdb ran MiXCR on the 5' RACE reads. The data contain 350,000 to 500,000 distinct CDR3 sequences, 23% of them singletons. The sample taken for sequencing was PBMCs or a T cell subset sorted from them (not recorded which). The receptors shown here come from an adult woman who had mild COVID-19 (a few samples of this study predate the infection). Cell type and time point are not known.

This clonotype was found once. Relative to the germline gene, one junction end is altered; a read error may explain this. V usage is TRBV11-3 and J usage is TRBJ2-2; D possibly matches TRBD1 or TRBD2 (6 bases each). The CDR3 totals 16 residues. Germline V gene sequence: CDR1 SGHNT, CDR2 YENEEA. The CDR3 DNA sequence: TGTGCCAGCAGCCCCGGGGACTTTAGGGACACCGGTGAGCTGTTTTTT. Translating it yields CASSPGDFRDTGELFF.

This clonotype has a handful of counts. CDR3 nucleotide sequence: TGCAGTGCTAGAGATGTACAGGCCAGCACAGATACGCAGTATTTT. It is translated as CSARDVQASTDTQYF. The gene calls are TRBV20-1 and TRBJ2-3, with D possibly TRBD1 on 5 matching bases. The V gene lost 0 bases and the J gene lost 0 bases, with 10 bases spanning the gap. This CDR3 comprises 15 residues. Germline CDR1 and CDR2: DFQATT and SNEGSKA (reference sequence).

The chain combines TRBV6-1 with TRBJ2-5; the D gene is possibly TRBD2 (7 bases). The CDR3 length is 15 residues. Per germline, CDR1 MNHNS and CDR2 SASEGT. V gave up 2 bases and J gave up 6 bases, with 16 bases separating them. DNA of the CDR3: TGTGCCAGCAGTGAAATGCAGGGGAGGGAAAAGACCCAGTACTTC. Translating gives CASSEMQGREKTQYF.

This clonotype was found a few times. The gene calls are TRBV12-3 or TRBV12-4 and TRBJ2-7; D not resolved. This CDR3 region has 15 residues. Trimming left V 6 bases short and J 4 bases short, with 19 bases between. The CDR3: CASSPGLLPLYEQYF. In DNA form, the CDR3 reads TGTGCCAGCAGCCCGGGTCTCCTCCCTCTTTACGAGCAGTACTTC.

In this sample, this clonotype turned up many times. This chain joins TRBV6-5 and TRBJ2-1; a weak D match, TRBD2 (6 bases). With 4 bases removed from V and 4 bases from J, the gap between germline ends came to 8 bases. The CDR3 totals 13 residues. Germline values: CDR1 MNHEY, CDR2 SVGAGI. CDR3 loop: CASSFSGYNEQFF. In nucleotides, the CDR3 is TGTGCCAGCAGTTTTAGCGGATACAATGAGCAGTTCTTC.

The chain joins TRBV4-1 to TRBJ1-5; D may be TRBD1 (6 bases). With 4 bases removed from V and 2 bases from J, the gap between germline ends came to 12 bases. Germline CDR1 and CDR2: MGHRA and YSYEKL. This CDR3 has 15 residues. The CDR3: CASSRVPGGNQPQHF. The CDR3 nucleotides are TGCGCCAGCAGCCGGGTGCCAGGGGGCAATCAGCCCCAGCATTTT.

The V call is TRBV14, the J call TRBJ2-7; D tentatively reads TRBD1 or TRBD2 (5 bases each). CDR1 and CDR2 (germline): SGHDN, FVKESK. V was clipped by 8 bases and J by 2 bases, with 13 bases between them. The CDR3 is 13 amino acids. The CDR3 sequence is CASRPRGAYEQYF. Here the CDR3 DNA reads TGTGCCAGCCGACCGAGAGGGGCCTACGAGCAGTACTTC.

This clonotype came up a few times. The chain recombines TRBV20-1 with TRBJ1-5; D not certain. V lost 2 bases, J lost 8 bases, and 16 bases lay in between. Germline CDR1 DFQATT, CDR2 SNEGSKA (reference sequence). The CDR3 covers 14 residues. DNA of the CDR3: TGCAGTGCTAGACCGCCGGAGGAACCGAAGCCCCAGCATTTT. Its protein product is CSARPPEEPKPQHF.

The chain uses TRBV9 and TRBJ2-3; no definite D call. The CDR3 length is 12 residues. Germline lookup yields CDR1 SGDLS and CDR2 YYNGEE. V lost 3 bases, J lost 7 bases, and 9 bases lay in between. CDR3 in amino acids: CASSALTNTQYF. The DNA for the CDR3 is TGTGCCAGCAGCGCCCTGACGAATACGCAGTATTTT.

The chain has TRBV4-1 and TRBJ1-4; D is undetermined. The CDR3 has 13 residues. Germline CDR1 and CDR2: MGHRA and YSYEKL. V lost 9 bases, J lost 4 bases, and 12 bases lay in between. CDR3 sequence (DNA): TGCGCCAGTCGGCCGGGATATAATGAAAAACTGTTTTTT. This codes for CASRPGYNEKLFF.

This clonotype was detected a few times. This sequence joins TRBV5-1 and TRBJ2-3; D may be TRBD2 (6 bases). Trimming took off 0 bases at V and 6 bases at J, with 11 bases between the two ends. The CDR3 has 14 residues. The germline gives CDR1 SGHRS, CDR2 YFSETQ. CDR3 protein: CASSLELGRDTQYF. The CDR3 nucleotides read TGCGCCAGCAGCTTGGAGCTGGGGAGGGATACGCAGTATTTT.

This clonotype was detected only a few times. This chain connects TRBV7-3 to TRBJ1-2; TRBD1 agrees at 7 bases. The germline V gene has CDR1 SGHTA and CDR2 FQGTGA. This CDR3 region has 14 residues. The V gene end was trimmed by 1 base and the J gene end by 4 bases; junction bases not matched to a gene: 3. The CDR3 sequence: CASSLNAGGYGYTF. CDR3 DNA: TGTGCCAGCAGCTTAAATGCAGGGGGCTATGGCTACACCTTC.

This clonotype was seen only a few times. The chain employs TRBV5-4 and TRBJ2-2; TRBD2 agrees at 13 bases. V gave up 4 bases and J gave up 3 bases; unmatched junction bases: 6. Germline-derived CDR1 and CDR2 are SGHNT and YYREEE (reference sequence). The length of the CDR3 is 17 residues. CDR3 loop: CASSPGLAGQDTGELFF. The CDR3 DNA sequence: TGTGCCAGCAGCCCGGGACTAGCGGGGCAGGACACCGGGGAGCTGTTTTTT.

The chain recombines TRBV12-3 or TRBV12-4 with TRBJ1-1; D not certain. V was trimmed by 3 bases and J by 1 base, leaving 9 bases between them. CDR3 size: 14 residues. The CDR3 DNA reads TGTGCCAGCAGTTTCTCCCGGAAGAACACTGAAGCTTTCTTT. Residues: CASSFSRKNTEAFF.

V is TRBV5-6 and J is TRBJ2-1, with a weak D call TRBD2 (5 bases). CDR1 SGHDT and CDR2 YYEEEE come from the germline V gene. The CDR3 is 18 residues long. Trimming shortened V by 0 bases and J by 2 bases, and 18 bases separated the two germline ends. CDR3 residues: CASSLGNGVATPYNEQFF. The CDR3, as DNA: TGTGCCAGCAGCTTGGGTAATGGCGTAGCGACCCCCTACAATGAGCAGTTCTTC.

In this sample, this clonotype turned up a few times. The rearrangement links TRBV4-3 to TRBJ2-1; no definite D call. The CDR3 contains 18 residues. Trimming took off 0 bases at V and 0 bases at J, with 15 bases between the two ends. Germline values: CDR1 LGHNA, CDR2 YSLEER. CDR3 amino acids: CASSQDPGRVSSYNEQFF. CDR3 DNA sequence: TGCGCCAGCAGCCAAGATCCTGGTCGGGTGAGCTCCTACAATGAGCAGTTCTTC.

This clonotype has more than one count but fewer than ten. The rearrangement links TRBV7-9 to TRBJ1-5; D is possibly TRBD1 (5 bases). In germline, CDR1 is SEHNR, CDR2 FQNEAQ (reference sequence). There are 14 residues in the CDR3. V was shortened by 5 bases and J by 4 bases, with 12 bases between the two germline ends. The CDR3 spells CASSAPGRNQPQHF. CDR3 coding DNA: TGTGCCAGCAGCGCCCCGGGACGGAATCAGCCCCAGCATTTT.

This chain connects TRBV6-1 to TRBJ2-7; D may be TRBD1 (6 bases). The CDR3 is made up of 13 amino acids. Germline V gene data show CDR1 as MNHNS and CDR2 as SASEGT. Trimming removed 5 bases at V and 6 bases at J, with 14 bases between. The CDR3 nucleotides are TGTGCCAGCAGTCAACTTGGGGGCAGCGAGCAGTACTTC. Protein product: CASSQLGGSEQYF.

V usage is TRBV9 and J usage is TRBJ1-4; D remains ambiguous. Germline V CDR1 and CDR2: SGDLS, YYNGEE. This CDR3 is built from 15 residues. Trimming took off 0 bases at V and 5 bases at J, with 11 bases between the two ends. The CDR3 loop is CASSVGVLGNEKLFF. The CDR3, as DNA: TGTGCCAGCAGCGTAGGGGTCCTTGGAAATGAAAAACTGTTTTTT. Full variable domain (outside the CDR3, taken from reference TRBV9 and TRBJ1-4): DSGVTQTPKHLITATGQRVTLRCSPRSGDLSVYWYQQSLDQGLQFLIQYYNGEERAKGNILERFSAQQFPDLHSELNLSSLELGDSALYFCASSVGVLGNEKLFFGSGTQLSVL.

This clonotype was seen a few times. V and J are TRBV6-5 and TRBJ1-2, with a tentative D call TRBD1 (5 bases). V dropped 6 bases and J dropped 4 bases, with 30 bases sitting between them. The length of the CDR3 is 19 residues. Germline assignment: CDR1 MNHEY and CDR2 SVGAGI. CDR3 nucleotide sequence: TGTGCCAGCAGGAACTCGGAGTCCGGGACGTTCCGTTCGAGCTATGGCTACACCTTC. Translated: CASRNSESGTFRSSYGYTF.

Written as DNA, the CDR3 is TGTGCCAGCAGAGAGGGGTTCGGTGGGGAGACCCAGTACTTC. This translates into CASREGFGGETQYF. V usage is TRBV13 and J usage is TRBJ2-5, with D tentatively TRBD1 or TRBD2 (5 bases each). Germline CDR1 PRHDT, CDR2 FYEKMQ (reference sequence). Trimming took off 6 bases at V and 5 bases at J, with 16 bases between the two ends. The CDR3 is 14 amino acids.